A single sample gave rise to the 32 T cell receptor beta chains below, sequenced in a study of T-cell reconstitution after alpha-beta-depleted transplantation in children. As it was prepared, the TCRbeta library received unique molecular identifiers. TCRdb recomputed calls from the PCR reads with MiXCR, one row per CDR3 protein. The sample records more than 200,000 distinct CDR3 sequences, about a quarter being singletons. The sample consisted of PBMCs, taken before TCRalphabeta/CD19-depleted stem cell transplant. The receptors were sampled from a girl under 10 years old with Fanconi anemia, due to receive a stem cell transplant.

The rearrangement joins TRBV28 to TRBJ1-5; a possible D gene is TRBD1 (5 bases). The CDR3 is 15 amino acids. Germline loops: CDR1 MDHEN, CDR2 SYDVKM. Trimming shortened V by 3 bases and J by 4 bases, and 13 bases separated the two germline ends. The DNA of the CDR3 is TGTGCCAGCAGTTTGCCGGCGACAGATAATCAGCCCCAGCATTTT. Translating it yields CASSLPATDNQPQHF.

This chain joins TRBV11-3 and TRBJ2-1, with TRBD1 matching over 11 bases. CDR3 length equals 13 residues. Per germline, CDR1 SGHNT and CDR2 YENEEA. The J segment lost 10 bases and the V segment lost 5 bases, leaving 4 bases of the junction unmatched. The DNA of the CDR3 is TGTGCCAGCAGCGGGGACAGGGGGAAGGAGCAGTTCTTC. Translating it yields CASSGDRGKEQFF.

The chain carries TRBV29-1 and TRBJ2-7; D may correspond to TRBD1 or TRBD2 (5 bases each). The V gene lost 0 bases and the J gene lost 3 bases, with 9 bases spanning the gap. CDR3 length: 13 residues. Germline values: CDR1 SQVTM, CDR2 ANQGSEA. CDR3 nucleotides: TGCAGCGTTGAAGACGCTGGGGGCTACGAGCAGTACTTC. This encodes CSVEDAGGYEQYF.

This clonotype has a handful of counts. The rearrangement links TRBV20-1 to TRBJ1-6; D may be TRBD1 (6 bases). The CDR3 length is 13 residues. Germline V gene lookup returns CDR1 DFQATT and CDR2 SNEGSKA (reference sequence). V was shortened by 3 bases and J by 6 bases, with 9 bases between the two germline ends. The CDR3 bases are TGCAGTGCTAGTAGGACAGCTAATTCACCCCTCCACTTT. It codes for CSASRTANSPLHF.

This clonotype has a count of ten or more. The chain links TRBV12-3 or TRBV12-4 to TRBJ2-5; 7 positions agree with TRBD2. The V gene end was trimmed by 0 bases and the J gene end by 3 bases; junction bases not matched to a gene: 1. The CDR3 spans 14 residues. CDR3 in amino acids: CASSLAGGEETQYF. In DNA, the CDR3 is TGTGCCAGCAGTTTAGCGGGGGGGGAAGAGACCCAGTACTTC.

This clonotype appeared many times. The rearrangement links TRBV12-3 or TRBV12-4 to TRBJ2-3, with no clear D. V gave up 3 bases and J gave up 1 base, with 8 bases separating them. This CDR3 has 14 amino acids. As DNA, the CDR3 is TGTGCCAGCAGTTTCGCCCATCGCACAGATACGCAGTATTTT. Amino acids: CASSFAHRTDTQYF.

There are many counts of this clonotype. The chain links TRBV10-3 to TRBJ2-3; tentative D call: TRBD1 (5 bases). V dropped 4 bases and J dropped 6 bases, with 14 bases sitting between them. The CDR3 is 14 residues long. Per germline, CDR1 ENHRY and CDR2 SYGVKD. CDR3 in amino acids: CAISVLGPRDTQYF. The CDR3 DNA reads as TGTGCCATCAGTGTTTTGGGGCCGAGGGATACGCAGTATTTT.

The chain is built from TRBV10-1 and TRBJ2-1; 10 bases map to TRBD2. The V gene end was trimmed by 6 bases and the J gene end by 3 bases; junction bases not matched to a gene: 8. Looked up from germline, CDR1 is WNHNN and CDR2 is SYGVQD (reference sequence). CDR3 length equals 16 residues. CDR3 sequence reads: CASRTRTSGYYNEQFF. Written as DNA, the CDR3 is TGCGCCAGCAGGACTCGGACTAGCGGATACTACAATGAGCAGTTCTTC.

As concerns this clonotype: A much larger clone differs from this one at a single base, so this may be a read error. The gene calls are TRBV20-1 and TRBJ2-5; perhaps TRBD2 as D (5 bases). Germline V gives CDR1 DFQATT, CDR2 SNEGSKA (reference sequence). V lost 1 base to trimming and J lost 5 bases, with 14 bases between them. The CDR3 consists of 14 residues. DNA for the CDR3: TGCAGTGCTAGAGGAAGGGCTAGCTTGGAGACCCAGTACTTC. Its protein is CSARGRASLETQYF.

This clonotype showed up just a few times. The chain has TRBV29-1 and TRBJ2-7, with unresolved D. Trimming pared 4 bases from V and 1 base from J, leaving 8 bases between. There are 12 residues in the CDR3. From germline, CDR1 is SQVTM and CDR2 ANQGSEA. The CDR3 coding sequence is TGCAGCGTTGTGGGTTTGTCCTACGAGCAGTACTTC. Its protein product is CSVVGLSYEQYF.

V and J are TRBV29-1 and TRBJ2-1, with TRBD2 matching over 7 bases. The V gene's germline CDR1 is SQVTM and CDR2 ANQGSEA. This CDR3 spans 16 amino acids. The V and J ends lost 4 bases and 8 bases, in that order; junction bases with no gene match: 17. This CDR3 is CSVVFIPGTTVYEQFF. In DNA, the CDR3 is TGCAGCGTTGTGTTTATCCCCGGGACTACGGTGTATGAGCAGTTCTTC.

Ten or more counts support this clonotype. V gene TRBV6-6 combines with J gene TRBJ2-7, with 7 bases aligning to TRBD2. The ends lost 7 bases at V and 1 base at J; junction bases unmatched: 1. Germline lookup yields CDR1 MNHNY and CDR2 SVGAGI (reference sequence). This CDR3 is 12 amino acids long. The CDR3 here is CASTGGSYEQYF. The CDR3 DNA reads TGTGCCAGCACGGGGGGTTCCTACGAGCAGTACTTC.

This clonotype has just a few counts. This chain links TRBV29-1 with TRBJ2-2, with D hard to call. The CDR3 runs 13 residues. The germline gives CDR1 SQVTM, CDR2 ANQGSEA. Trimming removed 4 bases at V and 0 bases at J, with 6 bases between. The CDR3 DNA is TGCAGCGTTGCCTTCCCGAACACCGGGGAGCTGTTTTTT. Protein: CSVAFPNTGELFF.

V gene TRBV9 combines with J gene TRBJ1-5; a possible D gene is TRBD1 (5 bases). The CDR3 consists of 15 residues. CDR1 and CDR2 (germline): SGDLS, YYNGEE. Trimming removed 4 bases at V and 0 bases at J, with 11 bases between. As DNA, the CDR3 is TGTGCCAGCAGCTCAGGGATTTATAGCAATCAGCCCCAGCATTTT. Amino acid sequence: CASSSGIYSNQPQHF.

This clonotype came up a few times. This chain joins TRBV6-4 and TRBJ2-1, with a possible D match to TRBD2 (6 bases). V lost 2 bases, J lost 6 bases, and 8 bases lay in between. This CDR3 is built from 13 residues. Germline CDR1 and CDR2: MRHNA and SNTAGT. CDR3 sequence reads: CASSDRGSNEQFF. The CDR3 DNA follows: TGTGCCAGCAGTGACCGGGGGTCCAATGAGCAGTTCTTC.

This clonotype occurred many times. The chain has TRBV15 and TRBJ1-1, with D unresolved. CDR1 is LNHNV, CDR2 YYDKDF, per germline (reference sequence). This CDR3 spans 13 amino acids. V lost 4 bases and J 5 bases, leaving 11 bases between the germline ends. The CDR3 region has the DNA TGTGCCACCAGCACCTCCCCCTCGACTGAAGCTTTCTTT. It is translated as CATSTSPSTEAFF.

V is TRBV28 and J is TRBJ2-7; the match to TRBD2 covers 7 bases. V was pared by 3 bases and J by 6 bases, with 5 bases of the junction left unmatched. Germline assignment: CDR1 MDHEN and CDR2 SYDVKM. This CDR3 has 13 amino acids. CDR3 region: CASSFFREGEQYF. The CDR3 bases are TGTGCCAGCAGTTTCTTCAGGGAGGGCGAGCAGTACTTC.

This clonotype occurred a few times. This sequence joins TRBV6-1 and TRBJ2-5, with D possibly being TRBD1 (6 bases). This CDR3 is built from 13 residues. The ends were cut back, 7 bases at V and 5 bases at J, with 14 bases in the middle. From germline, CDR1 is MNHNS and CDR2 SASEGT. The DNA of the CDR3 is TGTGCCAGCAATCAGGGGTTGGGGGAGACCCAGTACTTC. Translating it yields CASNQGLGETQYF.

The chain combines TRBV28 with TRBJ2-3; TRBD2 matches 8 bases. The CDR3 loop spans 15 amino acids. The ends lost 6 bases at V and 1 base at J; junction bases unmatched: 6. CDR1 is MDHEN and CDR2 is SYDVKM in the germline V gene. Here the CDR3 reads CASRSQAGGTDTQYF. For the CDR3, the DNA is TGTGCCAGCAGAAGTCAAGCGGGGGGCACAGATACGCAGTATTTT. Full variable domain (remainder filled in from reference TRBV28 and TRBJ2-3): DVKVTQSSRYLVKRTGEKVFLECVQDMDHENMFWYRQDPGLGLRLIYFSYDVKMKEKGDIPEGYSVSREKKERFSLILESASTNQTSMYLCASRSQAGGTDTQYFGPGTRLTVL.

V gene TRBV6-2 or TRBV6-3 combines with J gene TRBJ2-4; D ambiguous. Germline CDR1 and CDR2: MNHEY and SVGEGT. V was clipped by 8 bases and J by 0 bases, with 8 bases between them. The CDR3 has 13 residues. The CDR3 nucleotides are TGTGCCAGCGGAAAAATAGCCAAAAACATTCAGTACTTC. It codes for CASGKIAKNIQYF.

This clonotype was counted at least ten times. The chain joins TRBV5-5 to TRBJ2-1; D is ambiguous. Trimming shortened V by 1 base and J by 5 bases, and 10 bases separated the two germline ends. The CDR3 has 14 amino acids. Germline V CDR1 and CDR2: SGHKS, YYEKEE (reference sequence). Here the CDR3 reads CASSLWGIDNEQFF. Written as DNA, the CDR3 is TGTGCCAGCAGCTTGTGGGGTATCGACAATGAGCAGTTCTTC.

This clonotype occurred many times. This sequence joins TRBV29-1 and TRBJ2-3, with TRBD2 matching over 8 bases. V was pared by 2 bases and J by 0 bases, with 4 bases of the junction left unmatched. Germline values: CDR1 SQVTM, CDR2 ANQGSEA. The CDR3 spans 15 residues. The CDR3 loop is CSVERIAGSTDTQYF. Here the CDR3 DNA reads TGCAGCGTTGAAAGGATAGCGGGAAGCACAGATACGCAGTATTTT.

The gene calls are TRBV13 and TRBJ2-7; D unresolved. The CDR3 length is 11 residues. The germline V gene has CDR1 PRHDT and CDR2 FYEKMQ (reference sequence). V lost 2 bases and J 5 bases, leaving 4 bases between the germline ends. In nucleotides, the CDR3 is TGTGCCAGCAGCTTAATGCACGAGCAGTACTTC. It is translated as CASSLMHEQYF.

In this sample, this clonotype turned up many times. This chain connects TRBV29-1 to TRBJ1-2; D is undetermined. The CDR3 is 13 amino acids. Germline V gene sequence: CDR1 SQVTM, CDR2 ANQGSEA. Trimming took off 0 bases at V and 2 bases at J, with 7 bases between the two ends. The CDR3 bases are TGCAGCGTTGAAGATGAAGGGAACTATGGCTACACCTTC. Translating gives CSVEDEGNYGYTF.

The rearrangement uses TRBV4-2 and TRBJ2-3; no firm D call. CDR1 and CDR2 (germline): LGHNA, YNFKEQ. This CDR3 is built from 15 residues. With 0 bases removed from V and 9 bases from J, the gap between germline ends came to 16 bases. The CDR3 region is CASSQDRTTYLTQYF. The CDR3 region has the DNA TGTGCCAGCAGCCAAGATCGGACCACTTATCTAACGCAGTATTTT.

This clonotype was observed at least ten times. The V call is TRBV29-1, the J call TRBJ1-4; D gene unclear. Trimming took 1 base from V and 5 from J, leaving 11 bases between them. The CDR3 loop spans 14 amino acids. Germline CDR1 is SQVTM and CDR2 is ANQGSEA. The CDR3 sequence is CSVEAPGINEKLFF. CDR3 nucleotides: TGCAGCGTTGAAGCCCCGGGTATAAATGAAAAACTGTTTTTT.

About this clonotype itself: A much larger clone lies one base from this, so it may be a read error. This rearrangement joins TRBV11-2 to TRBJ2-1; 13 bases fit TRBD2. Per germline, CDR1 SGHAT and CDR2 FQNNGV. CDR3 size: 15 residues. The CDR3 DNA is TGTGCCAGCACCACGGGACTAGCGGGGTACAGTGAGCAGTTCTTC. Amino acids: CASTTGLAGYSEQFF.

The CDR3 here is CASREGQGYEQYF. The CDR3 region has the DNA TGTGCCAGCAGAGAAGGACAGGGCTACGAGCAGTACTTC. This chain uses TRBV28 with TRBJ2-7; TRBD1 matches at 8 bases. Unmatched junction bases numbered 4, after V lost 6 bases and J lost 3 bases. The CDR3 contains 13 residues. Per the germline V gene, CDR1 is MDHEN and CDR2 is SYDVKM. Together with reference TRBV28 and TRBJ2-7, the CDR3 gives the full variable domain: DVKVTQSSRYLVKRTGEKVFLECVQDMDHENMFWYRQDPGLGLRLIYFSYDVKMKEKGDIPEGYSVSREKKERFSLILESASTNQTSMYLCASREGQGYEQYFGPGTRLTVT.

This clonotype was seen more than once but under ten times. This rearrangement joins TRBV29-1 to TRBJ1-2, with D perhaps matching TRBD1 (5 bases). The germline CDR1 and CDR2 sequences are SQVTM and ANQGSEA. Trimming left V 3 bases short and J 3 bases short, with 14 bases between. The CDR3 has 14 residues. The chain's CDR3 is CSVDAPQVYYGYTF. Here the CDR3 DNA reads TGCAGCGTTGATGCCCCACAGGTCTACTATGGCTACACCTTC.

This clonotype was seen many times. J is TRBJ2-3 and V is TRBV12-3 or TRBV12-4, with TRBD1 as a possible D gene (7 bases). The V end was cut by 5 bases, the J end by 1 base, with 19 bases between. There are 17 residues in the CDR3. Here the CDR3 DNA reads TGTGCCAGCAGTCCAGGGGGGAGCAGGGAGGGCACAGATACGCAGTATTTT. As protein: CASSPGGSREGTDTQYF.

Ten or more counts support this clonotype. The V call is TRBV29-1, the J call TRBJ2-7; TRBD2 matches at 7 bases. This CDR3 has 14 amino acids. Germline-derived CDR1 and CDR2 are SQVTM and ANQGSEA. The V and J ends lost 7 bases and 3 bases, in that order; junction bases with no gene match: 12. The DNA of the CDR3 is TGCAGCGGCGGTGAGGGACTACCTAACTACGAGCAGTACTTC. Translating gives CSGGEGLPNYEQYF.

V gene TRBV28 combines with J gene TRBJ1-5; perhaps TRBD1 as D (5 bases). The CDR3 runs to 17 residues. Per the germline V gene, CDR1 is MDHEN and CDR2 is SYDVKM. Trimming pared 7 bases from V and 3 bases from J, leaving 22 bases between. The CDR3 region is CASKDIVGLKANQPQHF. CDR3 coding DNA: TGTGCCAGCAAGGACATTGTTGGTCTGAAGGCCAATCAGCCCCAGCATTTT.